Sequencing of this TCR beta chain was carried out in a study of shared clonotypes between healthy human individuals. Deletions cut 4 bases from V and 5 bases from J, with 17 bases between. The CDR3 sequence is 15 residues long. Per germline, CDR1 SGHDN and CDR2 FVKESK. This clone was observed a few times. The healthy adult donors were HIV-negative and reported no recent acute infections or vaccinations. Each subset's genomic DNA was split evenly across several immunoSEQ plates. The authors ran unsorted PBMC replicate PCRs on about 300 ng DNA, 30,000 or so T cell genomes. Here immunoSEQ multiplex PCR was the method, and the copy in TCRdb shows in-frame clones only, minus some. This table has about half a million clones, approximately 85% appearing once.

What was sequenced was PBMCs. The TCR sequence derives from a woman aged 40 to 50 in good health. Some clones in this sample may be carry-over from other donors' samples. The V and J genes are TRBV14 and TRBJ1-1, with D hard to call. For the CDR3, the DNA is TGTGCCAGCAGCCCCATGGTAGGGCTGGGGACTGAAGCTTTCTTT. Its protein is CASSPMVGLGTEAFF.